The 27 T cell receptor beta chains in this list originate from one sample, sequenced in a study of response to subunit inactivated influenza vaccine. One entry per CDR3 protein results from TCRdb running MiXCR on the RT-PCR reads. The repertoire includes hundreds of thousands of distinct CDR3 sequences, around 15% of them detected once, and 7.6% sits in the top ten. Source: PBMCs from blood, taken less than 15 days before vaccination. Every receptor here comes from a man aged 50 to 59 who received an inactivated influenza vaccine.

This clonotype has only a few counts. This chain connects TRBV3-1 to TRBJ2-2; D is ambiguous. The V end was cut by 1 base, the J end by 3 bases, with 9 bases between. CDR1 is LGHDT, CDR2 YNNKEL, per germline (reference sequence). The CDR3 is made up of 15 amino acids. The CDR3 loop reads CASSQGAPDTGELFF. For the CDR3, the DNA is TGTGCCAGCAGCCAAGGGGCCCCAGACACCGGGGAGCTGTTTTTT.

This clonotype was seen a handful of times. The chain carries TRBV28 and TRBJ2-7, with a tentative D call TRBD2 (6 bases). The CDR3 spans 13 residues. V was trimmed by 6 bases and J by 1 base, leaving 10 bases between them. Germline V CDR1 and CDR2: MDHEN, SYDVKM. The CDR3 reads CASSGRGSYEQYF. The DNA for the CDR3 is TGTGCCAGCAGCGGTCGGGGGTCCTACGAGCAGTACTTC.

The chain is built from TRBV28 and TRBJ1-1; maybe TRBD1 (6 bases). Germline V gene sequence: CDR1 MDHEN, CDR2 SYDVKM. Trimming cost V 5 bases and J 5 bases, with 18 bases left between them. There are 15 residues in the CDR3. The CDR3, as DNA: TGTGCCAGCAGTCCCCAGGCGGGGGCCCAAACTGAAGCTTTCTTT. Protein product: CASSPQAGAQTEAFF.

Written as DNA, the CDR3 is TGCAGTGCTCTAAGCCCGGGACAGGGGGCTGGCTATGGCTACACCTTC. This codes for CSALSPGQGAGYGYTF. The V and J genes are TRBV20-1 and TRBJ1-2; the match to TRBD1 covers 12 bases. This CDR3 spans 16 amino acids. Trimming cost V 5 bases and J 4 bases; bases outside gene matches: 11. CDR1 is DFQATT and CDR2 is SNEGSKA in the germline V gene (reference sequence).

V is TRBV28 and J is TRBJ1-3; perhaps TRBD1 as D (5 bases). The CDR3 is 14 amino acids. Germline-derived CDR1 and CDR2 are MDHEN and SYDVKM. V dropped 5 bases and J dropped 4 bases, with 12 bases sitting between them. The CDR3 nucleotides read TGTGCCAGCAGTCGCGCAGGGTCCGGAAACACCATATATTTT. Translation gives CASSRAGSGNTIYF.

The chain uses TRBV5-1 and TRBJ2-1; TRBD2 matches 13 bases. The CDR3 is made up of 15 amino acids. V lost 5 bases to trimming and J lost 7 bases; unmatched junction nucleotides: 6. The germline V gene has CDR1 SGHRS and CDR2 YFSETQ. The CDR3 sequence: CASRLTSGGTNEQFF. CDR3 bases: TGCGCCAGCAGGTTGACTAGCGGGGGGACGAATGAGCAGTTCTTC.

The chain is built from TRBV29-1 and TRBJ2-5, with D possibly TRBD2 on 6 matching bases. V was clipped by 4 bases and J by 5 bases, with 20 bases between them. There are 15 residues in the CDR3. CDR1 SQVTM and CDR2 ANQGSEA come from the germline V gene. The CDR3 spells CSVALAAVEGETQYF. CDR3 coding DNA: TGCAGCGTTGCACTAGCCGCCGTGGAGGGGGAGACCCAGTACTTC. Full variable domain (outside the CDR3, taken from reference TRBV29-1 and TRBJ2-5): SAVISQKPSRDICQRGTSLTIQCQVDSQVTMMFWYRQQPGQSLTLIATANQGSEATYESGFVIDKFPISRPNLTFSTLTVSNMSPEDSSIYLCSVALAAVEGETQYFGPGTRLLVL.

This clonotype came up a few times. The chain employs TRBV28 and TRBJ2-7; no definite D call. The CDR3 length is 13 residues. The germline V gene encodes CDR1 MDHEN and CDR2 SYDVKM. Trimming took off 3 bases at V and 2 bases at J, with 8 bases between the two ends. CDR3 bases: TGTGCCAGCAGTTTTCTCGGACCCTACGAGCAGTACTTC. This translates into CASSFLGPYEQYF.

In this sample, this clonotype turned up many times. The J gene is TRBJ2-1, the V gene TRBV5-6, with D perhaps given as TRBD1 or TRBD2 (5 bases each). Germline values: CDR1 SGHDT, CDR2 YYEEEE. The CDR3 is 15 amino acids. Trimming stripped 0 bases from V and 4 bases from J, with 11 bases between. CDR3: CASSLGGVPYNEQFF. DNA for the CDR3: TGTGCCAGCAGCTTGGGAGGGGTCCCTTACAATGAGCAGTTCTTC.

This clonotype has a handful of counts. The V call is TRBV6-1, the J call TRBJ1-4, with TRBD1 matching 8 bases. Germline V lookup: CDR1 MNHNS, CDR2 SASEGT. V lost 5 bases and J lost 8; bases outside the gene matches: 10. The length of the CDR3 is 15 residues. This CDR3 reads CASSRTGSGQEKLFF. CDR3 nucleotide sequence: TGTGCCAGCAGTAGGACAGGGAGCGGGCAGGAAAAACTGTTTTTT.

This clonotype turned up a few times. The chain joins TRBV2 to TRBJ2-7, with D uncertain. The CDR3 sequence is 13 residues long. Germline V gene data show CDR1 as SNHLY and CDR2 as FYNNEI. Trimming cost V 10 bases and J 2 bases, with 15 bases left between them. The CDR3 loop is CATSNGRTYEQYF. In DNA form, the CDR3 reads TGTGCCACTTCAAACGGACGGACCTACGAGCAGTACTTC.

This clonotype was seen a handful of times. V and J are TRBV5-5 and TRBJ2-4; D unclear. The CDR3 extends over 15 amino acids. Germline CDR1 SGHKS, CDR2 YYEKEE (reference sequence). Trimming took 0 bases from V and 1 from J, leaving 8 bases between them. The chain's CDR3 is CASSLGVSAKNIQYF. CDR3 nucleotides: TGTGCCAGCAGCTTGGGGGTATCGGCCAAAAACATTCAGTACTTC.

This clonotype was seen a few times. The rearrangement links TRBV5-5 to TRBJ1-4; 8 nucleotides agree with TRBD1. The length of the CDR3 is 16 residues. Germline trimming cut 4 bases from V and 7 bases from J; bases unmatched to any gene: 12. Germline values: CDR1 SGHKS, CDR2 YYEKEE (reference sequence). The CDR3: CASSTTGQGDTEKLFF. The CDR3 DNA sequence: TGTGCCAGCAGCACCACTGGACAGGGAGATACTGAAAAACTGTTTTTT.

The sample holds a few counts of this clonotype. The rearrangement uses TRBV7-6 and TRBJ2-5; D perhaps matches TRBD2 (5 bases). Trimming removed 1 base at V and 2 bases at J, with 11 bases between. CDR1 is SGHVS and CDR2 is FNYEAQ in the germline V gene. The length of the CDR3 is 15 residues. The CDR3 reads CASSLGTYRQETQYF. Here the CDR3 DNA reads TGTGCCAGCAGCTTAGGGACTTACCGACAAGAGACCCAGTACTTC.

The sample holds many counts of this clonotype. The chain links TRBV20-1 to TRBJ2-5; D is possibly TRBD2 (6 bases). This CDR3 has 13 residues. Trimming stripped 6 bases from V and 5 bases from J, with 16 bases between. Germline lookup yields CDR1 DFQATT and CDR2 SNEGSKA (reference sequence). This chain's CDR3 is CSAWNPGVETQYF. The CDR3 bases are TGCAGTGCCTGGAATCCGGGGGTGGAGACCCAGTACTTC.

V is TRBV7-8 and J is TRBJ1-4, with D perhaps TRBD1 (5 bases). Trimming left V 2 bases short and J 6 bases short, with 16 bases between. The CDR3 runs 16 residues. Germline V CDR1 and CDR2: SGHVS, FQNEAQ. CDR3 coding DNA: TGTGCCAGCAGCTTAATTCATCAGGGTCCCGATGAAAAACTGTTTTTT. Translated: CASSLIHQGPDEKLFF.

There are a few counts of this clonotype. This chain links TRBV4-2 with TRBJ2-3, with D perhaps TRBD2 (7 bases). The CDR3 is 15 amino acids. The germline V gene encodes CDR1 LGHNA and CDR2 YNFKEQ. V was cut by 1 base and J by 4 bases, with 12 bases left in between. The CDR3 nucleotides are TGTGCCAGCAGCCAAGTGGGGGGGCAGCCAGATACGCAGTATTTT. It specifies CASSQVGGQPDTQYF.

This clonotype was observed a few times. V is TRBV14 and J is TRBJ1-1; D not certain. V lost 1 base to trimming and J lost 0 bases, with 9 bases between them. The CDR3 contains 15 residues. Germline V gene data show CDR1 as SGHDN and CDR2 as FVKESK. The CDR3 DNA sequence: TGTGCCAGCAGCCAAGCGGCAGGACTGAACACTGAAGCTTTCTTT. Amino acid sequence: CASSQAAGLNTEAFF.

Ten or more counts support this clonotype. The chain uses TRBV6-5 and TRBJ2-7; D call uncertain. CDR1 and CDR2 from the germline V gene are MNHEY and SVGAGI. This CDR3 has 13 amino acids. Trimming pared 5 bases from V and 4 bases from J, leaving 12 bases between. The CDR3 region is CASSALSKYEQYF. The CDR3 bases are TGTGCCAGCAGTGCTCTCTCCAAATACGAGCAGTACTTC.

On this clonotype: One junction end disagrees with the germline gene, perhaps due to a read error. This chain connects TRBV7-7 to TRBJ2-5; D ambiguous. The CDR3 is 14 residues long. CDR1 SSHAT and CDR2 FNYEAQ come from the germline V gene (reference sequence). The CDR3 nucleotides are TGTGCTAGCAGCCCAGGTGAAGGTCAAGAGACCCAGTACTTC. Its protein is CASSPGEGQETQYF.

This clonotype appeared a single time. The rearrangement links TRBV4-1 to TRBJ2-7, with 10 nucleotides matching TRBD2. This CDR3 is 16 amino acids long. The V gene end was trimmed by 3 bases and the J gene end by 0 bases; junction bases not matched to a gene: 5. Germline assignment: CDR1 MGHRA and CDR2 YSYEKL. This chain's CDR3 is CASSQVAGGGSYEQYF. The CDR3 region has the DNA TGCGCCAGCAGCCAGGTAGCGGGGGGCGGCTCCTACGAGCAGTACTTC.

The chain is built from TRBV12-3 or TRBV12-4 and TRBJ1-5; D perhaps matches TRBD1 (5 bases). Trimming removed 5 bases from V and 2 bases from J, with 13 bases in between. The CDR3 spans 15 residues. The CDR3 here is CASSITGLGNQPQHF. CDR3 sequence (DNA): TGTGCCAGCAGTATCACAGGACTTGGCAATCAGCCCCAGCATTTT.

This clonotype was counted between two and nine times. The V gene is TRBV29-1, the J gene TRBJ2-5, with 12 bases aligning to TRBD2. The CDR3 consists of 14 residues. Trimming removed 3 bases from V and 5 bases from J; junction bases left unmatched: 4. Germline assignment: CDR1 SQVTM and CDR2 ANQGSEA. The CDR3: CSVDDLAGGETQYF. The CDR3, as DNA: TGCAGCGTTGATGATCTAGCGGGAGGGGAGACCCAGTACTTC.

This clonotype has more than one count but fewer than ten. The rearrangement links TRBV3-1 to TRBJ1-6; D perhaps matches TRBD1 (6 bases). The CDR3 is 14 amino acids. Germline assignment: CDR1 LGHDT and CDR2 YNNKEL (reference sequence). V lost 4 bases, J lost 12 bases, and 16 bases lay in between. Here the CDR3 DNA reads TGTGCCAGCAGCCGAGGGACATCACGGGGACCCCTCCACTTT. Translating it yields CASSRGTSRGPLHF.

This chain links TRBV4-1 with TRBJ1-1; D not resolved. CDR1 and CDR2 from the germline V gene are MGHRA and YSYEKL. This CDR3 is 14 amino acids long. Trimming took 4 bases from V and 0 from J, leaving 9 bases between them. DNA for the CDR3: TGCGCCAGCAGCCCTCCAGGATTGAACACTGAAGCTTTCTTT. Translating it yields CASSPPGLNTEAFF.

This clonotype was picked up a small number of times. The chain joins TRBV28 to TRBJ2-7; TRBD1 might be the D (6 bases). The CDR3 totals 15 residues. V gave up 3 bases and J gave up 2 bases, with 14 bases separating them. Germline V CDR1 and CDR2: MDHEN, SYDVKM. The CDR3 sequence is CASSFYGRGTYEQYF. CDR3 coding DNA: TGTGCCAGCAGTTTTTACGGAAGGGGGACCTACGAGCAGTACTTC.

This clonotype was recorded many times. The V call is TRBV20-1, the J call TRBJ2-7; tentatively, D is TRBD1 (5 bases). Trimming stripped 3 bases from V and 6 bases from J, with 15 bases between. The CDR3 has 13 amino acids. Germline V gene lookup returns CDR1 DFQATT and CDR2 SNEGSKA (reference sequence). The CDR3 is CSARSRERVEQYF. The CDR3 bases are TGCAGTGCTAGGTCCAGGGAACGGGTCGAGCAGTACTTC.